This is a list of T cell receptor beta chains from one sample in a study of blood T cell repertoires in COVID-19. Measured with immunoSEQ multiplex PCR; TCRdb has only the in-frame clones, and not every one. Altogether 200,000 or so clones are present, around 90% being singletons, with the ten largest covering more than 2.5%. Source material: PBMCs or T cells enriched from blood (not recorded which). The receptors were gathered from a woman in her twenties or thirties who had recovered from COVID-19. CDR3s leave out the opening cysteine and the closing phenylalanine or tryptophan. The D gene is left open where the match is weak. Expanded clones are given a class, and other clones once, few, many or no size at all.

J gene | clone size | D gene | V gene | CDR3 protein
TRBJ1-6 | few | NA | TRBV9 | ASSAGTGNSPLH
TRBJ1-1 | NA | NA | TRBV5-6 | ASSPGTSNTEAF
TRBJ1-2 | once | NA | TRBV14 | ASSQDGRGGGYT
TRBJ1-2 | NA | NA | TRBV5-4 | ASSLTGGWGGYT
TRBJ2-5 | NA | TRBD1 | TRBV11-2 | ASSHRRDSRAGVEETQY
TRBJ2-5 | NA | NA | TRBV14 | ASSQGEGRGETQY
TRBJ2-5 | NA | NA | TRBV5-1 | ASTGEGEETQY
TRBJ1-3 | NA | NA | TRBV11-2 | ASRTTKTGNTIY
TRBJ2-1 | NA | TRBD2 | TRBV7-3 | ASSLRLAGAGNEQF
TRBJ2-3 | NA | TRBD2 | TRBV6-5 | ASKPSGGADTQY
TRBJ1-1 | NA | TRBD1 | TRBV4-3 | ASSQDRTGDGTEAF
TRBJ2-7 | NA | TRBD1 | TRBV5-1 | ASSLATGALSSYEQY
TRBJ1-2 | NA | NA | TRBV29-1 | SVEDERRLYGYT
TRBJ2-7 | NA | TRBD1 | TRBV7-2 | ASSLGDREGEQY
TRBJ1-5 | NA | TRBD1 | TRBV4-2 | ASSHEGQGWNQPQH
TRBJ1-5 | NA | NA | TRBV19 | ASSISENQPQH
TRBJ2-7 | once | TRBD1 | TRBV11-2 | ASSFGQGTYEQY
TRBJ1-2 | NA | TRBD1 | TRBV5-1 | ASTPSGTGAPFGGYT
TRBJ2-2 | NA | TRBD1 | TRBV7-9 | ASSLTGPNTGELF
TRBJ1-1 | NA | TRBD1 | TRBV4-1 | ASSQVGQAGMNTEAF
TRBJ2-5 | NA | TRBD2 | TRBV5-4 | ASSGPGGETQY
TRBJ1-1 | NA | NA | TRBV5-1 | ASREVGRMNTEAF
TRBJ2-1 | once | TRBD2 | TRBV11-2 | ASSPERTSGGARFNEQF
TRBJ1-6 | few | NA | TRBV12-3/TRBV12-4 | ASSLARVSPLH
TRBJ1-2 | NA | NA | TRBV11-2 | ASSLNPGALQKDGYT
TRBJ1-1 | NA | NA | TRBV4-1 | ASSQMTEEAF
TRBJ2-1 | NA | NA | TRBV5-4 | ASSRTASNNEQF
TRBJ1-3 | NA | NA | TRBV19 | ASSLGTGNTIY
TRBJ1-1 | NA | NA | TRBV4-2 | ASSQHLDSSILEAF
TRBJ1-1 | NA | TRBD1 | TRBV7-2 | ASSSGQGVTEAF
TRBJ1-1 | NA | NA | TRBV7-9 | ASSLAGEYTEAF
TRBJ2-1 | NA | NA | TRBV6-5 | ASSYVGDFSYNEQF
TRBJ1-2 | NA | NA | TRBV6-1 | ASSEGPGSIYGYT
TRBJ2-5 | NA | NA | TRBV7-2 | ASREVKTQY
TRBJ2-5 | NA | TRBD2 | TRBV18 | ASSPLRTSLQETQY
TRBJ1-4 | NA | TRBD1 | TRBV5-1 | ASSLWTGEGEKLF
TRBJ2-7 | NA | NA | TRBV3-1/TRBV3-2 | ASSPLGGEQY
TRBJ1-3 | NA | NA | TRBV2 | ASSENRVGNTIY
TRBJ1-6 | NA | NA | TRBV15 | ATSRDPDSNSPLH
TRBJ2-3 | once | TRBD1 | TRBV24-1 | ATSEGTGTDTQY
TRBJ1-6 | NA | TRBD1 | TRBV5-1 | ASSSTTGRHSPLH
TRBJ1-1 | NA | NA | TRBV6-4 | ASSQGRGTEAF